The 8 T cell receptor beta chains in this list originate from one sample, sequenced in a study of T cell responses to AZD1222 COVID-19 vaccine. Assay used: immunoSEQ multiplex PCR; TCRdb lists only in-frame clones, some missing. This repertoire shows about 88,000 clones, over 75% found once; its top ten account for about 5%. The source was peripheral blood, collected 28 days after the second AZD1222 dose. These receptors came from an adult who received the AZD1222 COVID-19 vaccine.

The chain uses TRBV7-3 and TRBJ1-3, with TRBD1 as a possible D gene (6 bases). V lost 4 bases to trimming and J lost 2 bases, with 12 bases between them. The CDR3 extends over 15 amino acids. Germline V gene sequence: CDR1 SGHTA, CDR2 FQGTGA. CDR3 DNA: TGTGCCAGCAGCTCTGCTGGGACAACTGGAAACACCATATATTTT. Encoded protein: CASSSAGTTGNTIYF.

J is TRBJ2-2 and V is TRBV19; 11 bases align to TRBD1. Germline V gene sequence: CDR1 LNHDA, CDR2 SQIVND (reference sequence). This CDR3 has 15 residues. The V gene end was trimmed by 5 bases and the J gene end by 6 bases; junction bases not matched to a gene: 5. In DNA, the CDR3 is TGTGCCAGTAGTTTTAGGGACAGGGGGGCCGGGGAGCTGTTTTTT. Translated: CASSFRDRGAGELFF.

The chain is built from TRBV15 and TRBJ1-1; D may be TRBD1 (5 bases). Germline values: CDR1 LNHNV, CDR2 YYDKDF (reference sequence). The CDR3 length is 13 residues. The V gene lost 0 bases and the J gene lost 10 bases, with 12 bases spanning the gap. In DNA, the CDR3 is TGTGCCACCAGCAGAGATCGGGGGGTAGGAGCTTTCTTT. This encodes CATSRDRGVGAFF.

The V and J genes are TRBV5-3 and TRBJ1-4; D ambiguous. TRBV5-3 is marked as an open reading frame, function uncertain. This CDR3 spans 19 amino acids. The ends were cut back, 4 bases at V and 0 bases at J, with 22 bases in the middle. The CDR3 is CARSHDGRSYCATNEKLFF. The CDR3 DNA follows: TGTGCCAGAAGCCACGACGGACGATCGTACTGCGCAACTAATGAAAAACTGTTTTTT.

The chain recombines TRBV20-1 with TRBJ1-2, with D possibly matching TRBD1 (5 bases). The CDR3 covers 14 residues. Trimming pared 3 bases from V and 8 bases from J, leaving 19 bases between. CDR1 is DFQATT, CDR2 SNEGSKA, per germline (reference sequence). CDR3 region: CSASSVRGAQGYTF. The CDR3, as DNA: TGCAGTGCTAGTTCGGTTCGAGGGGCTCAGGGCTACACCTTC.

V gene TRBV7-2 combines with J gene TRBJ1-1, with D possibly matching TRBD1 (5 bases). CDR1 and CDR2 (germline): SGHTA, FQGNSA. Trimming left V 2 bases short and J 5 bases short, with 12 bases between. The CDR3 spans 14 residues. The CDR3 region has the DNA TGTGCCAGCAGCTTACAGGGCCGAAAGACTGAAGCTTTCTTT. Its translation is CASSLQGRKTEAFF. Together with reference TRBV7-2 and TRBJ1-1, the CDR3 gives the full variable domain: GAGVSQSPSNKVTEKGKDVELRCDPISGHTALYWYRQSLGQGLEFLIYFQGNSAPDKSGLPSDRFSAERTGGSVSTLTIQRTQQEDSAVYLCASSLQGRKTEAFFGQGTRLTVV.

The V gene is TRBV4-2, the J gene TRBJ1-5, with TRBD1 matching over 8 bases. Germline values: CDR1 LGHNA, CDR2 YNFKEQ. V lost 0 bases to trimming and J lost 2 bases; unmatched junction nucleotides: 0. This CDR3 is 15 amino acids long. The CDR3, as DNA: TGTGCCAGCAGCCAAGAACAGGGGGGCAATCAGCCCCAGCATTTT. Translation gives CASSQEQGGNQPQHF.

The gene calls are TRBV18 and TRBJ2-3; perhaps TRBD2 as D (5 bases). This CDR3 spans 13 amino acids. The V gene's germline CDR1 is KGHSH and CDR2 LQKENI. V lost 6 bases and J lost 4, with 11 bases in between. CDR3 amino acids: CASSPDLSDTQYF. DNA of the CDR3: TGTGCCAGCTCCCCGGACTTATCAGATACGCAGTATTTT.